A single sample gave rise to the 24 T cell receptor beta chains below, sequenced in a study of cytomegalovirus exposure and HLA in healthy donors. Measured with immunoSEQ multiplex PCR; TCRdb has only the in-frame clones, and not every one. This table has 150,000 or so clones, around 86% appearing once. Sequenced sample: PBMCs. These receptors originate from a man between 18 and 35 years old in good health and CMV-seropositive.

The chain recombines TRBV5-1 with TRBJ2-2, with D possibly being TRBD2 (6 bases). The CDR3 contains 16 residues. V was trimmed by 0 bases and J by 1 base, leaving 10 bases between them. Germline CDR1 SGHRS, CDR2 YFSETQ. The CDR3 DNA reads as TGCGCCAGCAGCTTGGCTGTAGCGGAGAACACCGGGGAGCTGTTTTTT. It encodes CASSLAVAENTGELFF.

Comment on this clone: It is likely a read error, because the conserved phenylalanine at the end of the CDR3 is missing. No DNA is shown, since the ends of the CDR3 on it are uncertain; the CDR3 is the one TCRdb lists. The chain uses TRBV19 and TRBJ1-2. Germline V gene data show CDR1 as LNHDA and CDR2 as SQIVND (reference sequence). The CDR3 is 11 amino acids in total, end residues counted. The CDR3 here is CASSLMRRGVQ.

As DNA, the CDR3 is TGTGCCAGCAGTGATCTTTCGGGAGTGAACACCGGGGAGCTGTTTTTT. Translating gives CASSDLSGVNTGELFF. The chain is built from TRBV2 and TRBJ2-2, with D possibly matching TRBD2 (6 bases). The CDR3 length is 16 residues. V lost 3 bases, J lost 1 base, and 12 bases lay in between. The germline V gene encodes CDR1 SNHLY and CDR2 FYNNEI.

The CDR3 nucleotides read TGTGCCAGCAGCCCCGGAGGAGGGAACACTGAAGCTTTCTTT. Its translation: CASSPGGGNTEAFF. V gene TRBV11-3 combines with J gene TRBJ1-1; D gene uncertain. Trimming removed 5 bases at V and 1 base at J, with 11 bases between. The CDR3 spans 14 residues. CDR1 and CDR2 (germline): SGHNT, YENEEA.

This chain links TRBV28 with TRBJ2-1; perhaps TRBD2 as D (6 bases). CDR3 length: 17 amino acids. Germline CDR1 reads MDHEN; CDR2 reads SYDVKM. Deletions cut 5 bases from V and 7 bases from J, with 24 bases between. CDR3: CASSGSAGRMAGNEQFF. The CDR3 region has the DNA TGTGCCAGCAGTGGATCTGCGGGACGCATGGCGGGAAATGAGCAGTTCTTC.

The table lists this clone with a few counts. The chain is built from TRBV5-1 and TRBJ2-1; 9 bases align to TRBD2. CDR3 size: 18 residues. J lost 5 bases, V lost 0 bases, and 12 bases had no gene match. CDR1 SGHRS and CDR2 YFSETQ come from the germline V gene. Here the CDR3 DNA reads TGCGCCAGCAGCTTGGACAGGGTTCGACTAGCGGCGAACAATGAGCAGTTCTTC. Its translation is CASSLDRVRLAANNEQFF.

The chain couples TRBV11-2 to TRBJ1-1; TRBD1 is a possible D gene (6 bases). This CDR3 region has 13 residues. Trimming shortened V by 4 bases and J by 4 bases, and 10 bases separated the two germline ends. Germline V gives CDR1 SGHAT, CDR2 FQNNGV. Here the CDR3 reads CASSSDRLTEAFF. CDR3 DNA sequence: TGTGCCAGCAGCTCAGACAGGCTCACTGAAGCTTTCTTT.

V usage is TRBV7-8 and J usage is TRBJ2-7; no clear D gene. Germline CDR1 is SGHVS and CDR2 is FQNEAQ. There are 12 residues in the CDR3. V was cut by 2 bases and J by 4 bases, with 6 bases left in between. This CDR3 reads CASSLHEYEQYF. For the CDR3, the DNA is TGTGCCAGCAGCTTACACGAGTACGAGCAGTACTTC.

The chain combines TRBV5-1 with TRBJ1-1; 8 bases fit TRBD1. The CDR3 consists of 13 residues. Germline lookup yields CDR1 SGHRS and CDR2 YFSETQ. V was clipped by 3 bases and J by 8 bases; unmatched bases: 6. The CDR3 sequence is CASSSQGAWEAFF. For the CDR3, the DNA is TGCGCCAGCAGCTCGCAGGGGGCGTGGGAAGCTTTCTTT.

This clone has more than one count but fewer than ten. This chain uses TRBV7-9 with TRBJ2-7; 7 bases agree with TRBD1. Per germline, CDR1 SEHNR and CDR2 FQNEAQ (reference sequence). The V and J ends lost 5 bases and 4 bases, in that order; junction bases with no gene match: 2. The length of the CDR3 is 12 residues. Written as DNA, the CDR3 is TGTGCCAGCAGCCGACAGGGTTACGAGCAGTACTTC. As protein: CASSRQGYEQYF.

The rearrangement joins TRBV18 to TRBJ1-5, with TRBD1 matching over 8 bases. The CDR3 spans 15 residues. V lost 6 bases to trimming and J lost 3 bases; unmatched junction nucleotides: 7. Germline-derived CDR1 and CDR2 are KGHSH and LQKENI. CDR3 region: CASSLDRVSNQPQHF. In DNA form, the CDR3 reads TGTGCCAGCTCGCTGGACAGGGTTTCCAATCAGCCCCAGCATTTT. Drawing the rest from reference TRBV18 and TRBJ1-5, the complete variable domain is NAGVMQNPRHLVRRRGQEARLRCSPMKGHSHVYWYRQLPEEGLKFMVYLQKENIIDESGMPKERFSAEFPKEGPSILRIQQVVRGDSAAYFCASSLDRVSNQPQHFGDGTRLSIL.

This rearrangement joins TRBV18 to TRBJ1-4; no firm D call. This CDR3 has 13 residues. Trimming cost V 6 bases and J 6 bases, with 11 bases left between them. The germline V gene encodes CDR1 KGHSH and CDR2 LQKENI. The chain's CDR3 is CASSPGVDEKLFF. Written as DNA, the CDR3 is TGTGCCAGCTCGCCTGGAGTCGATGAAAAACTGTTTTTT.

The chain couples TRBV4-2 to TRBJ2-7, with D perhaps matching TRBD1 (6 bases). The germline V gene has CDR1 LGHNA and CDR2 YNFKEQ. The CDR3 length is 15 residues. V gave up 1 base and J gave up 3 bases, with 13 bases separating them. CDR3 sequence (DNA): TGTGCCAGCAGCCAAGTCTTAGGACAGAACTACGAGCAGTACTTC. Protein product: CASSQVLGQNYEQYF.

V gene TRBV18 combines with J gene TRBJ2-7, with 8 nucleotides matching TRBD2. V trimming: 1 base; J trimming: 6 bases; junction bases outside the gene matches: 8. CDR3 size: 15 residues. From germline, CDR1 is KGHSH and CDR2 LQKENI. For the CDR3, the DNA is TGTGCCAGCTCACCACGAACTAGCGGTTCGACCGAGCAGTACTTC. This sequence encodes CASSPRTSGSTEQYF. Drawing the rest from reference TRBV18 and TRBJ2-7, the complete variable domain is NAGVMQNPRHLVRRRGQEARLRCSPMKGHSHVYWYRQLPEEGLKFMVYLQKENIIDESGMPKERFSAEFPKEGPSILRIQQVVRGDSAAYFCASSPRTSGSTEQYFGPGTRLTVT.

V gene TRBV4-3 combines with J gene TRBJ1-2; weak D call: TRBD1 (6 bases). The CDR3 is 16 residues long. V was cut by 1 base and J by 8 bases, with 20 bases left in between. CDR1 LGHNA and CDR2 YSLEER come from the germline V gene. CDR3 nucleotide sequence: TGCGCCAGCAGCCAAGTCTTCGGGGACACCGGAGGAGGCTACACCTTC. Protein product: CASSQVFGDTGGGYTF.

Details on this clone: Within the sample, other DNA sequences also encode this same CDR3. V gene TRBV11-3 combines with J gene TRBJ2-3; D call uncertain. Germline assignment: CDR1 SGHNT and CDR2 YENEEA. The CDR3 covers 12 residues. Trimming cost V 4 bases and J 2 bases, with 4 bases left between them. CDR3 region: CASSSNTDTQYF. Here the CDR3 DNA reads TGTGCCAGCAGCTCTAACACAGATACGCAGTATTTT.

The chain joins TRBV28 to TRBJ1-1, with 7 bases that match TRBD1. V trimming: 6 bases; J trimming: 1 base; junction bases outside the gene matches: 2. CDR1 MDHEN and CDR2 SYDVKM come from the germline V gene. The CDR3 is made up of 13 amino acids. This CDR3 reads CASRTGANTEAFF. Here the CDR3 DNA reads TGTGCCAGCAGAACAGGGGCGAACACTGAAGCTTTCTTT.

The V call is TRBV5-6, the J call TRBJ1-2; 7 positions match TRBD1. Per germline, CDR1 SGHDT and CDR2 YYEEEE. V was clipped by 3 bases and J by 11 bases; unmatched bases: 7. The length of the CDR3 is 12 residues. The CDR3 is CASSWGDREYTF. In DNA form, the CDR3 reads TGTGCCAGCAGCTGGGGGGACAGAGAATACACCTTC.

CDR3 residues: CASSYLSNTEAFF. CDR3 in DNA: TGTGCCAGCAGTTATCTGTCGAACACTGAAGCTTTCTTT. The chain recombines TRBV6-5 with TRBJ1-1; D remains unclear. The CDR3 totals 13 residues. Per the germline V gene, CDR1 is MNHEY and CDR2 is SVGAGI. V lost 3 bases and J lost 1, with 6 bases in between.

The chain carries TRBV7-9 and TRBJ1-1; 7 bases line up with TRBD1. The CDR3 is 13 amino acids. V was clipped by 2 bases and J by 7 bases; unmatched bases: 4. Per germline, CDR1 SEHNR and CDR2 FQNEAQ (reference sequence). The chain's CDR3 is CASSLQGVNEAFF. Written as DNA, the CDR3 is TGTGCCAGCAGCTTACAGGGGGTGAATGAAGCTTTCTTT.

The chain recombines TRBV6-5 with TRBJ1-6; 9 bases match TRBD1. J gave up 6 bases and V 10 bases, and 4 bases lay outside the gene matches. The CDR3 contains 13 residues. Germline CDR1 and CDR2: MNHEY and SVGAGI. The CDR3 nucleotides are TGTGCCACCCGGGGACAGGGTAATTCACCCCTCCACTTT. Encoded protein: CATRGQGNSPLHF.

The rearrangement uses TRBV30 and TRBJ1-2; no clear D. Deletions cut 1 base from V and 8 bases from J, with 14 bases between. This CDR3 has 13 residues. The germline V gene encodes CDR1 GTSNPN and CDR2 SVGIG (reference sequence). This CDR3 reads CAWSAHQRGGYTF. The CDR3 DNA reads as TGTGCCTGGAGTGCACACCAAAGAGGAGGCTACACCTTC.

About this clone: Other nucleotide sequences from this sample produce the same CDR3. The rearrangement uses TRBV5-5 and TRBJ1-1, with 7 bases aligning to TRBD1. The V and J ends lost 2 bases and 8 bases, in that order; junction bases with no gene match: 3. Per germline, CDR1 SGHKS and CDR2 YYEKEE (reference sequence). The CDR3 covers 12 residues. The DNA of the CDR3 is TGTGCCAGCAGCTTTACAGGGGAAGAAGCTTTCTTT. This sequence encodes CASSFTGEEAFF.

The V and J genes are TRBV9 and TRBJ2-7, with D tentatively TRBD1 (6 bases). This CDR3 has 17 residues. Germline lookup yields CDR1 SGDLS and CDR2 YYNGEE. V gave up 0 bases and J gave up 3 bases, with 19 bases separating them. CDR3 DNA: TGTGCCAGCAGCGTAGCCCCCTCCTCGACAGGAGGCTACGAGCAGTACTTC. Protein sequence: CASSVAPSSTGGYEQYF.